This is a list of T cell receptor beta chains from one sample in a study of cytomegalovirus exposure and HLA in healthy donors. Assay used: immunoSEQ multiplex PCR; TCRdb lists only in-frame clones, some missing. The table has roughly 250,000 clones, under 80% seen once. The sequencing input was PBMCs. These receptor sequences come from a female donor in good health and CMV-seronegative. Both conserved end residues are part of each CDR3. The D gene is left open where the match is weak. Clone size is shown for a subset of rows, as once, few, many or a class of expanded clone.

v_gene,d_gene,abundance,j_gene,CDR3nt,CDR3aa
TRBV9,TRBD1,NA,TRBJ1-1,TGTGCCAGCAGCGTGGATGAAGGGGGCTGGACTGAAGCTTTCTTT,CASSVDEGGWTEAFF
TRBV13,TRBD1,once,TRBJ2-5,TGTGCCAGCAGCAAAGGGGGTCAGGGGGAAGAGACCCAGTACTTC,CASSKGGQGEETQYF
TRBV15,NA,few,TRBJ2-5,TGTGCCACCACCGGGTCAGCTCAAGAGACCCAGTACTTC,CATTGSAQETQYF
TRBV7-2,NA,NA,TRBJ1-3,TGTGCCAGCACCCAACAGGGACCTGGAAACACCATATATTTT,CASTQQGPGNTIYF
TRBV7-9,TRBD1,NA,TRBJ1-1,TGTTCCAGCAGCTCGGACAGGGAAGCTTTCTTT,CSSSSDREAFF
TRBV5-1,NA,NA,TRBJ2-7,TGCGCCAGCAGCTTGAATGTGGGAGTGATGAACGAGCAGTACTTC,CASSLNVGVMNEQYF
TRBV9,TRBD2,NA,TRBJ2-1,TGTGCCAGCAGCGTAGTAAGTGCGGGGGGTGAGCAGTTCTTC,CASSVVSAGGEQFF
TRBV2,TRBD2,NA,TRBJ2-3,TGTGCCAGCAGGGGGACTAGCGGGAGTGTAGATACGCAGTATTTT,CASRGTSGSVDTQYF
TRBV7-9,NA,NA,TRBJ2-5,TGTGCCAGCAGCTCCGGACTACCTCAAGAGACCCAGTACTTC,CASSSGLPQETQYF
TRBV18,TRBD1,NA,TRBJ1-2,TGTGCCAGCTCACCGGGACAGGGGTTTGATTATGGCTACACCTTC,CASSPGQGFDYGYTF
TRBV6-1,NA,NA,TRBJ1-1,TGTGCCAGCATCATAGACTTGAACACTGAAGCTTTCTTT,CASIIDLNTEAFF
TRBV6-1,NA,NA,TRBJ2-1,TGTGCCAGTTCGGTAGCGGATAACTACAATGAGCAGTTCTTC,CASSVADNYNEQFF
TRBV10-1,NA,NA,TRBJ1-1,TGCGCCAGCAGTGAGAACAGGTTTATGAACACTGAAGCTTTCTTT,CASSENRFMNTEAFF
TRBV7-9,TRBD2,NA,TRBJ2-7,TGTGCCAGCAGCTCCAGTGGGGGGAGGGCCCTCGAGCAGTACTTC,CASSSSGGRALEQYF
TRBV7-2,TRBD1,NA,TRBJ2-4,TGTGCCAGCAGCCCGTGGGCAGGGGGAGCCAAAAACATTCAGTACTTC,CASSPWAGGAKNIQYF
TRBV4-1,NA,NA,TRBJ1-4,TGCGCCAGCCGACCGATATCGGGGGCAACTAATGAAAAACTGTTTTTT,CASRPISGATNEKLFF
TRBV7-9,NA,NA,TRBJ2-7,TGTGCCAGCAGCCCGAGGACTGTCTACGAGCAGTACTTC,CASSPRTVYEQYF
TRBV19,TRBD2,NA,TRBJ2-5,TGTGCCAGTAGGAAAGCGGGAGGGCCCGAGACCCAGTACTTC,CASRKAGGPETQYF
TRBV6-6,TRBD1,NA,TRBJ2-7,TGTGCCAGCAGTTACGAGGGGGCAAGGTGGTACGAGCAGTACTTC,CASSYEGARWYEQYF
TRBV11-2,NA,NA,TRBJ1-3,TGTGCCAGCAGCCGCGCGGGATTTGGAACCTCTGGAAACACCATATATTTT,CASSRAGFGTSGNTIYF
TRBV7-2,TRBD2,NA,TRBJ2-5,TGTGCCAGCAGCTTCCAACTAGCGCACCAAGAGACCCAGTACTTC,CASSFQLAHQETQYF
TRBV7-8,NA,NA,TRBJ2-3,TGTGCCAGCAGCTTAGCGTGGACTAGCACAGATACGCAGTATTTT,CASSLAWTSTDTQYF
TRBV7-6,TRBD2,NA,TRBJ2-1,TGTGCCAGCAGCTCGGGACTAGCGGGGTACAATGAGCAGTTCTTC,CASSSGLAGYNEQFF
TRBV27,TRBD2,few,TRBJ2-7,TGTGCCAGCAGAGATGGGGGGGTAGCCTACGAGCAGTACTTC,CASRDGGVAYEQYF
TRBV15,TRBD2,NA,TRBJ2-7,TGTGCCACCAGCAGAGACGGGGGGAAGGAGAACTACGAGCAGTACTTC,CATSRDGGKENYEQYF
TRBV27,NA,NA,TRBJ2-7,TGTGCCAGCAGTTTATTGGAGGGAGCGCAGTACTTC,CASSLLEGAQYF
TRBV9,TRBD1,few,TRBJ1-5,TGTGCCAGCAGCGTCGGACAGGGTCGGCATCAGCCCCAGCATTTT,CASSVGQGRHQPQHF
TRBV6-5,TRBD1,once,TRBJ2-2,TGTGCCAGCAGTTCGTCCGGGACAGGGGCCACCGGGGAGCTGTTTTTT,CASSSSGTGATGELFF
TRBV28,TRBD2,NA,TRBJ2-2,TGTGCCAGCAGTTTGGCGGGAGGGCCTGGCGGGGAGCTGTTTTTT,CASSLAGGPGGELFF
TRBV5-1,TRBD1,NA,TRBJ2-5,TGCGCCAGCAGCTGGAGGGGGACCGGACAGGGACGGGGAGAGACCCAGTACTTC,CASSWRGTGQGRGETQYF
TRBV7-3,NA,NA,TRBJ2-4,TGTGCCAGCAGCTTAGGGGGCGCCAAAAACATTCAGTACTTC,CASSLGGAKNIQYF
TRBV21-1,NA,few,TRBJ2-7,TGTGCCAGCAGCAAAGGTCTCTACGAGCAGTACTTC,CASSKGLYEQYF
TRBV18,NA,NA,TRBJ1-4,TGTGCCAGCTCACCTAACGAGCGGGGAAGAAGTGAAAAACTGTTTTTT,CASSPNERGRSEKLFF
TRBV6-5,TRBD1,few,TRBJ2-7,TGTGCCAGCAGAACGGGACAGGGCTACGAGCAGTACTTC,CASRTGQGYEQYF
TRBV10-2,TRBD2,NA,TRBJ2-2,TGCGCCAGCAAGGCGGGAGAATTACGCACCGGGGAGCTGTTTTTT,CASKAGELRTGELFF
TRBV6-5,NA,NA,TRBJ2-7,TGTGCCAGCACCTCGACAGGCTACGAGCAGTACTTC,CASTSTGYEQYF
TRBV29-1,NA,few,TRBJ2-5,TGCAGCGTTGATGGTGACTCAACTTCACCTATTCAAGAGACCCAGTACTTC,CSVDGDSTSPIQETQYF
TRBV5-4,NA,NA,TRBJ2-7,TGTGCCAGCAGCTCACCGTGGGGGAGGCCCGGCGAGCAGTACTTC,CASSSPWGRPGEQYF
TRBV10-3,TRBD2,NA,TRBJ2-6,TGTGCCATCAGTGAATTCCTTAGCGGGACTGGGGCCAACGTCCTGACTTTC,CAISEFLSGTGANVLTF
TRBV27,TRBD1,NA,TRBJ1-1,TGTGCCAGCAGGAGAGGGACAGGGGGAGTCGCTGAAGCTTTCTTT,CASRRGTGGVAEAFF
TRBV5-4,NA,NA,TRBJ2-7,TGTGCCAGCAGCTCGGAAGGAGGTAGACGCGAGCAGTACTTC,CASSSEGGRREQYF
TRBV12-5,NA,NA,TRBJ1-2,TGTGCTAGCGCACCCACGGGGGGGGCAGACTATGGCTACACCTTC,CASAPTGGADYGYTF
TRBV28,TRBD2,NA,TRBJ2-1,TGTGCCAGCAGTCGGGCCGGACTAGCCCTCTACAATGAGCAGTTCTTC,CASSRAGLALYNEQFF
TRBV5-1,TRBD2,NA,TRBJ2-1,TGCGCCAGCAGTCCGACGGGACTAGCGCCAGAGAATGAGCAGTTCTTC,CASSPTGLAPENEQFF
TRBV5-1,NA,NA,TRBJ2-5,TGCGCCAGCGGCGGACAGCAAGAGACCCAGTACTTC,CASGGQQETQYF
TRBV29-1,TRBD2,NA,TRBJ2-3,TGCAGCGTGCCCCCGGGACTAGCGGGAAAGGGAGATACGCAGTATTTT,CSVPPGLAGKGDTQYF
TRBV9,NA,once,TRBJ1-2,TGTGCCAGCAGCGTAGGGGGAGCTTCTTCCTATGGCTACACCTTC,CASSVGGASSYGYTF
TRBV7-8,NA,NA,TRBJ1-1,TGTGCCAGCAGCTTAAACGGGGAGGAAGCTTTCTTT,CASSLNGEEAFF
TRBV6-6,TRBD2,NA,TRBJ2-7,TGTGCCAGCACTCCTTATGGACTAGCGGGCTACGAGCAGTACTTC,CASTPYGLAGYEQYF
TRBV7-2,TRBD2,NA,TRBJ2-5,TGTGCCAGCAGCTTATGGGGCGGGAGGGCCGAAGAGACCCAGTACTTC,CASSLWGGRAEETQYF
TRBV5-4,NA,NA,TRBJ2-5,TGTGCCAGCAGCTTGGTGGGAGCAGAGACCCAGTACTTC,CASSLVGAETQYF
TRBV2,TRBD1,NA,TRBJ2-7,TGTGCCAGCAGTGATCAGGGACAGGGTTCGTGGGAGCAGTACTTC,CASSDQGQGSWEQYF
TRBV11-2,TRBD2,NA,TRBJ2-5,TGTGCCAGCAGGACTAGCGAAGAGACCCAGTACTTC,CASRTSEETQYF
TRBV30,NA,NA,TRBJ1-2,TGTGCCTGGAATAAGGGGAACTATGGCTACACCTTC,CAWNKGNYGYTF
TRBV4-2,TRBD2,once,TRBJ2-3,TGTGCCAGCAGCCAAGATCCTAAGTTAGCGGGAGGTACAGATACGCAGTATTTT,CASSQDPKLAGGTDTQYF
TRBV30,NA,NA,TRBJ1-5,TGTGCCTGGAGGAGGGGGAATCAGCCCCAGCATTTT,CAWRRGNQPQHF
TRBV27,TRBD2,NA,TRBJ2-5,TGTGCCAGCAGTTCGTGGACTAGCGGGAGAGAGACCCAGTACTTC,CASSSWTSGRETQYF
TRBV7-9,TRBD1,NA,TRBJ2-7,TGTGCCAGCAGTTTTTCGGGACAGGGTTACGAGCAGTACTTC,CASSFSGQGYEQYF
TRBV2,TRBD2,NA,TRBJ2-1,TGTGCCAGCAGTCCATTAGCGGGAGGGCCCTACAATGAGCAGTTCTTC,CASSPLAGGPYNEQFF
TRBV4-1,NA,NA,TRBJ1-1,TGCGCCAGCAGCCAAGATGGAGGGACGGCCATTGGAGCTTTCTTT,CASSQDGGTAIGAFF